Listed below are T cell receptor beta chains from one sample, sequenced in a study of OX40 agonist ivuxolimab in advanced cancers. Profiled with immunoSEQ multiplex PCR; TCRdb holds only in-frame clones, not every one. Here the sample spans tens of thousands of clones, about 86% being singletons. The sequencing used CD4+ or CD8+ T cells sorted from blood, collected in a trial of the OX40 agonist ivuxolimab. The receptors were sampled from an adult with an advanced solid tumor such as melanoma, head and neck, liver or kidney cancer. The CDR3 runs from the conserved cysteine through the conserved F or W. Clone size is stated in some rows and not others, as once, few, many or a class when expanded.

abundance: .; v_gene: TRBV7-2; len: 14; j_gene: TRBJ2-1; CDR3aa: CASSLYASGGYQFF
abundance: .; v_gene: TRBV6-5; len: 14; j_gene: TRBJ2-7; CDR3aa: CASSYPGQVYEQYF
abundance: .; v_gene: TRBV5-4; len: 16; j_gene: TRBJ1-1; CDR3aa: CASSNGQGSMNTEAFF
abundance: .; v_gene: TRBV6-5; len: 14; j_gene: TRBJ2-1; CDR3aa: CASRPRSSYNEQFF
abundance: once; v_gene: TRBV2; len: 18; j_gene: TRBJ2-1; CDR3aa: CASSQLPSAGESYNEQFF
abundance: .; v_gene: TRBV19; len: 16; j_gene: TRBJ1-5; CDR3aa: CASSSRPGTADQPQHF
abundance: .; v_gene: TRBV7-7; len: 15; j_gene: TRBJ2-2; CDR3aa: CASSLGGSGAGELFF
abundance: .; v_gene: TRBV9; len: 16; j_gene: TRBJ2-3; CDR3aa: CASSVRGTSGGSTQYF
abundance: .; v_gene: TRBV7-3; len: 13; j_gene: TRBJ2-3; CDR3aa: CASSLMVEGTQYF
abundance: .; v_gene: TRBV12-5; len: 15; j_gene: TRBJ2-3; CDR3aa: CASGRTGAGADTQYF
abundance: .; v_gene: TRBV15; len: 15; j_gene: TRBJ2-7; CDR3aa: CATSRQPLGSYEQYF
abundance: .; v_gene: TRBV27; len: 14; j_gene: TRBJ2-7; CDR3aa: CASSFGRTGDEQYF
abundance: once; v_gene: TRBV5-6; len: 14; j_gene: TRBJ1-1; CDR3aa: CASSLIQGSPEAFF
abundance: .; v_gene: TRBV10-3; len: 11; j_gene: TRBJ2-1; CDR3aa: CAIGEGREQFF
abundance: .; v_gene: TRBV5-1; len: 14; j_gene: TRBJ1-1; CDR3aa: CASSSRTANTEAFF
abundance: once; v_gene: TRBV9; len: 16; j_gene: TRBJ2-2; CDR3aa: CASSVNTGFTSGELFF
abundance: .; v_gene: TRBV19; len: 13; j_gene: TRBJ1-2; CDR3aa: CASSITGNYGYTF
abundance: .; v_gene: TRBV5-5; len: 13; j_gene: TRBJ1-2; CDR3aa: CASSITPEDGYTF
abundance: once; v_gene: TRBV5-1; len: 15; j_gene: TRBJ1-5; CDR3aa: CASSLDPGPGQPQHF
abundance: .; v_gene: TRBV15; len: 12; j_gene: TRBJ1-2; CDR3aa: CATSRGQGSYTF
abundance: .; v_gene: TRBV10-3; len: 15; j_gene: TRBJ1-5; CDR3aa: CASSYASTGNQPQHF
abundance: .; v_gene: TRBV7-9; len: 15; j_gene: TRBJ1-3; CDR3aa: CASSPPGGGGNTIYF
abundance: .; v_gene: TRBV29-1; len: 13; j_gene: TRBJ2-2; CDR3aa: CSVGYTNTGELFF
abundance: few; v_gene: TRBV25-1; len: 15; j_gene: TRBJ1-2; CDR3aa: CASSGRDSPSDGYTF
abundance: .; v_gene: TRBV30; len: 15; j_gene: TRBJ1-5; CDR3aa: CAWTPDSYSNQPQHF
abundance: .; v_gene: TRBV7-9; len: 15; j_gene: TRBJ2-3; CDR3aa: CASSLGGGARDTQYF
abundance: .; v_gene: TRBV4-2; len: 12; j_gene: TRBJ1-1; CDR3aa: CASEAGNTEAFF
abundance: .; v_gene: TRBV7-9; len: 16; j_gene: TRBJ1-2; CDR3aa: CASSYTGGLDGYGYTF
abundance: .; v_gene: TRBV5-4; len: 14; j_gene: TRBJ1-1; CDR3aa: CASTSTGANTEAFF
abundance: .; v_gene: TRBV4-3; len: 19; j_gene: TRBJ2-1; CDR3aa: CASSQEWSPLARPYNEQFF
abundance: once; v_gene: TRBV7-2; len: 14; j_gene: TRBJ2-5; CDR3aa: CASSFLSRPRTQYF
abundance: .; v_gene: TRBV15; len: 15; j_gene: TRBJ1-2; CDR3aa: CATSRGTGEGYGYTF
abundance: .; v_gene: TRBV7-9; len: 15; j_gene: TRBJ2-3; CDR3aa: CASSLGDRFTDTQYF